The 20 T cell receptor beta chains in this list originate from one sample, sequenced in a study of blood T cell repertoires in COVID-19. Libraries were prepared by immunoSEQ multiplex PCR; TCRdb keeps only in-frame clonotypes and omits some of them. In the table there are fewer than 300,000 clones, about 86% of which are singletons. The specimen was peripheral blood. Receptor source: a woman aged 55 to 70 with active or convalescent COVID-19.

This clone was counted a single time. This chain uses TRBV6-5 with TRBJ1-2, with D possibly TRBD1 on 5 matching bases. Per germline, CDR1 MNHEY and CDR2 SVGAGI. V lost 1 base and J 7 bases, leaving 13 bases between the germline ends. CDR3 length equals 14 residues. DNA of the CDR3: TGTGCCAGCAGTTACTATCAGGGCGCCGGTGGCTACACCTTC. Protein sequence: CASSYYQGAGGYTF.

The V gene is TRBV9, the J gene TRBJ1-2; 11 bases agree with TRBD1. CDR1 SGDLS and CDR2 YYNGEE come from the germline V gene. The CDR3 consists of 16 residues. Trimming cost V 0 bases and J 0 bases; bases outside gene matches: 1. In nucleotides, the CDR3 is TGTGCCAGCAGCGTAGGGACAGGGGGCACTAACTATGGCTACACCTTC. Protein sequence: CASSVGTGGTNYGYTF.

The V and J genes are TRBV15 and TRBJ2-3, with TRBD2 matching 12 bases. V dropped 0 bases and J dropped 4; count of bases not matched to a gene: 8. The V gene's germline CDR1 is LNHNV and CDR2 YYDKDF (reference sequence). The CDR3 spans 18 residues. The CDR3 reads CATSRDRASGGAPDTQYF. The DNA for the CDR3 is TGTGCCACCAGCAGAGATCGGGCTAGCGGGGGGGCCCCAGATACGCAGTATTTT.

Only a few counts were recorded for this clone. The chain combines TRBV19 with TRBJ1-2; 10 bases fit TRBD1. The trim removed 11 bases at V and 3 bases at J, leaving 15 bases unmatched. The CDR3 runs 16 residues. Germline assignment: CDR1 LNHDA and CDR2 SQIVND (reference sequence). The CDR3 DNA reads TGTGCCGAGAGCTGGGGACAGGGGACACTGCACTATGGCTACACCTTC. As protein: CAESWGQGTLHYGYTF.

The CDR3 sequence is CASSLGDIRYWATF. DNA of the CDR3: TGTGCCAGCAGCTTAGGGGACATCCGATACTGGGCCACCTTC. V and J are TRBV7-2 and TRBJ1-2, with D possibly matching TRBD1 (6 bases). The germline gives CDR1 SGHTA, CDR2 FQGNSA. This CDR3 spans 14 amino acids. V lost 1 base, J lost 13 bases, and 19 bases lay in between.

CDR3 nucleotides: TGTGCCAGCAGCTTAGAGGGAGGCGCCTCACCCCTCCACTTT. It specifies CASSLEGGASPLHF. The J gene is TRBJ1-6, the V gene TRBV7-9; D remains unclear. Trimming stripped 1 base from V and 10 bases from J, with 11 bases between. This CDR3 comprises 14 residues. Germline V gene lookup returns CDR1 SEHNR and CDR2 FQNEAQ (reference sequence).

This clone has a single count. The rearrangement uses TRBV13 and TRBJ2-3; a weak D match, TRBD2 (5 bases). The CDR3 runs to 15 residues. Trimming shortened V by 0 bases and J by 1 base, and 8 bases separated the two germline ends. Germline lookup yields CDR1 PRHDT and CDR2 FYEKMQ (reference sequence). This CDR3 is CASSLGGAGTDTQYF. CDR3 DNA: TGTGCCAGCAGCTTAGGCGGAGCGGGCACAGATACGCAGTATTTT.

The sample holds many counts of this clone. The rearrangement uses TRBV19 and TRBJ2-2; D may be TRBD2 (6 bases). Germline V gene sequence: CDR1 LNHDA, CDR2 SQIVND (reference sequence). V lost 3 bases, J lost 7 bases, and 12 bases lay in between. The CDR3 runs to 14 residues. This CDR3 reads CASSIGGSSGELFF. Here the CDR3 DNA reads TGTGCCAGTAGTATTGGAGGGAGCAGCGGGGAGCTGTTTTTT.

V usage is TRBV5-1 and J usage is TRBJ1-1, with 10 bases identical to TRBD1. With V trimmed by 5 bases and J by 2 bases, 9 bases remained unmatched. The germline V gene has CDR1 SGHRS and CDR2 YFSETQ. The CDR3 has 16 amino acids. The CDR3 DNA is TGCGCCAGCAGTAAGACAGGGGGCAGATTAAACACTGAAGCTTTCTTT. Amino acids: CASSKTGGRLNTEAFF. Variable domain in full (rest from reference TRBV5-1 and TRBJ1-1): KAGVTQTPRYLIKTRGQQVTLSCSPISGHRSVSWYQQTPGQGLQFLFEYFSETQRNKGNFPGRFSGRQFSNSRSEMNVSTLELGDSALYLCASSKTGGRLNTEAFFGQGTRLTVV.

The chain combines TRBV6-6 with TRBJ2-3; perhaps TRBD2 as D (5 bases). Trimming stripped 6 bases from V and 6 bases from J, with 16 bases between. Germline values: CDR1 MNHNY, CDR2 SVGAGI (reference sequence). The CDR3 consists of 14 residues. CDR3 protein: CASRSTESGDTQYF. CDR3 DNA: TGTGCCAGCAGGTCAACGGAGAGCGGTGATACGCAGTATTTT.

In this sample, this clone turned up a few times. Relative to the germline gene, one junction end is altered; a read error may explain this. This chain links TRBV19 with TRBJ2-1, with 8 bases matching TRBD1. Germline assignment: CDR1 LNHDA and CDR2 SQIVND (reference sequence). There are 15 residues in the CDR3. Written as DNA, the CDR3 is TGTGCCTGTAGTACCACCCCGGGACAGGACAATGAGCAGTTCTTC. It codes for CACSTTPGQDNEQFF.

The rearrangement links TRBV29-1 to TRBJ1-2; the match to TRBD1 covers 9 bases. After removal of 4 bases from V and 5 bases from J, the junction contained 14 bases not matched to a gene. CDR3 length equals 16 residues. CDR1 and CDR2 (germline): SQVTM, ANQGSEA. CDR3 coding DNA: TGCAGCGTTGGTACGGGGATACGACAGGGGGGTTATGGCTACACCTTC. The encoded protein is CSVGTGIRQGGYGYTF.

This clone occurred a few times. The chain is built from TRBV3-1 (or the pseudogene TRBV3-2) and TRBJ2-2; D remains ambiguous. Trimming left V 1 base short and J 7 bases short, with 7 bases between. Germline V CDR1 and CDR2: LGHDT, YNNKEL (reference sequence). CDR3 length: 13 amino acids. The CDR3 DNA reads TGTGCCAGCAGCCAAGTCCCGGGCGGGGAGCTGTTTTTT. Translation: CASSQVPGGELFF.

This chain links TRBV6-6 with TRBJ2-2; perhaps TRBD2 as D (6 bases). The CDR3 extends over 14 amino acids. Germline V gene data show CDR1 as MNHNY and CDR2 as SVGAGI (reference sequence). The V and J ends lost 5 bases and 4 bases respectively, with 11 bases between them. The CDR3 sequence is CASSGGVLTGELFF. Written as DNA, the CDR3 is TGTGCCAGCAGTGGCGGGGTACTCACCGGGGAGCTGTTTTTT.

The rearrangement uses TRBV24-1 and TRBJ1-3; no firm D call. The germline V and J ends were trimmed by 2 bases and 0 bases, with 4 bases remaining between them. CDR3 size: 14 residues. Germline V gene sequence: CDR1 KGHDR, CDR2 SFDVKD. The CDR3 region has the DNA TGTGCCACCAGTGATTCCCTCTCTGGAAACACCATATATTTT. Its translation is CATSDSLSGNTIYF.

The chain is built from TRBV2 and TRBJ1-5, with 10 bases that match TRBD1. Germline-derived CDR1 and CDR2 are SNHLY and FYNNEI. The CDR3 is made up of 14 amino acids. V dropped 5 bases and J dropped 7; count of bases not matched to a gene: 5. In DNA form, the CDR3 reads TGTGCCAGCAGTCCCGGGACAGGGGTCCAGCCCCAGCATTTT. Protein sequence: CASSPGTGVQPQHF. Supplemented by reference TRBV2 and TRBJ1-5, the full variable domain reads EPEVTQTPSHQVTQMGQEVILRCVPISNHLYFYWYRQILGQKVEFLVSFYNNEISEKSEIFDDQFSVERPDGSNFTLKIRSTKLEDSAMYFCASSPGTGVQPQHFGDGTRLSIL.

The chain has TRBV7-9 and TRBJ2-3, with TRBD2 matching 9 bases. CDR1 is SEHNR, CDR2 FQNEAQ, per germline (reference sequence). The V segment lost 5 bases and the J segment 2 bases; nucleotides outside the gene matches: 5. The CDR3 runs to 15 residues. The CDR3 spells CASSPSGGHTDTQYF. CDR3 bases: TGTGCCAGCAGCCCAAGCGGGGGGCACACAGATACGCAGTATTTT.

This chain uses TRBV9 with TRBJ2-7, with D possibly TRBD2 on 5 matching bases. This CDR3 is built from 16 residues. CDR1 SGDLS and CDR2 YYNGEE come from the germline V gene. V lost 1 base and J 0 bases, leaving 14 bases between the germline ends. The CDR3 sequence: CASSVPGVPSSYEQYF. The DNA for the CDR3 is TGTGCCAGCAGCGTACCCGGGGTCCCGAGCTCCTACGAGCAGTACTTC.

CDR3 bases: TGTGCCAGCAGGGAGGTCCCCTACGAGCAGTACTTC. Protein sequence: CASREVPYEQYF. The gene calls are TRBV28 and TRBJ2-7, with D perhaps TRBD2 (5 bases). The germline CDR1 and CDR2 sequences are MDHEN and SYDVKM. The CDR3 runs to 12 residues. Trimming took off 6 bases at V and 2 bases at J, with 8 bases between the two ends.

This sequence joins TRBV3-1 (or the pseudogene TRBV3-2) and TRBJ2-3, with 9 bases fitting TRBD2. In germline, CDR1 is LGHDT, CDR2 YNNKEL (reference sequence). There are 15 residues in the CDR3. Trimming at V came to 5 bases and at J to 0 bases, leaving 3 bases not matched to a gene. The CDR3 coding sequence is TGTGCCAGCAGCTCGACTAGCGGAAGCACAGATACGCAGTATTTT. Protein: CASSSTSGSTDTQYF.